What follows is one T cell receptor (beta chain) and its context. Sequenced by immunoSEQ multiplex PCR; TCRdb stores in-frame clones only, minus some. The repertoire consists of about 21,000 clones, with around 97% occurring once and the leading ten covering roughly 10%. This sample is drawn from a study of cytomegalovirus exposure and HLA in healthy donors. With V trimmed by 0 bases and J by 7 bases, 9 bases remained unmatched. The CDR3 has 17 residues. Germline loops: CDR1 GTSNPN, CDR2 SVGIG (reference sequence). This chain connects TRBV30 to TRBJ2-1; 13 bases fit TRBD2. The sample consisted of PBMCs. The TCR sequence derives from a man aged 25 to 40 in good health and CMV-seropositive. The CDR3: CAWSVERTSGSRNEQFF. The CDR3 DNA follows: TGTGCCTGGAGTGTTGAGAGGACTAGCGGGAGTAGGAATGAGCAGTTCTTC.